This passage covers 32 T cell receptor beta chains from one sample sequenced in a study of cytomegalovirus exposure and HLA in healthy donors (dated by TCRdb to the late 2010s). The library was generated by the immunoSEQ multiplex PCR assay. For the multiplex PCR, a mixture combining 60 forward primers for TCR Vbeta segments and 13 reverse primers for TCR Jbeta segments was used. This is the immuneACCESS table as TCRdb keeps it, with only in-frame sequences that have V and J called. A part of the clones is gone; compared with another copy, unresolved V genes explain less than half, and the rest is unexplained. This sample's records show fewer than 150,000 clones. Of the sample, 2% to 3% is held by the ten largest clones. The sequencing sample was made of PBMCs. The receptors originated from a man aged 40-49 years in good health and CMV-seronegative.

The chain recombines TRBV6-5 with TRBJ1-4; 7 bases align to TRBD1. Germline CDR1 MNHEY, CDR2 SVGAGI. J gave up 8 bases and V 0 bases, and 6 bases lay outside the gene matches. The CDR3 is 15 amino acids. This CDR3 reads CASSYSGQQGEKLFF. DNA for the CDR3: TGTGCCAGCAGTTACTCGGGACAGCAAGGGGAAAAACTGTTTTTT.

As concerns this clone: This CDR3 is also generated by other DNA sequences in the sample. The genes are TRBV5-6 and TRBJ1-1, with 7 bases aligning to TRBD1. After removal of 3 bases from V and 0 bases from J, the junction contained 5 bases not matched to a gene. The V gene's germline CDR1 is SGHDT and CDR2 YYEEEE. The CDR3 loop spans 15 amino acids. As DNA, the CDR3 is TGTGCCAGCAGCTCCAGACAGGGACTGAACACTGAAGCTTTCTTT. This codes for CASSSRQGLNTEAFF. Looking up the rest from reference TRBV5-6 and TRBJ1-1 gives the full variable domain: DAGVTQSPTHLIKTRGQQVTLRCSPKSGHDTVSWYQQALGQGPQFIFQYYEEEERQRGNFPDRFSGHQFPNYSSELNVNALLLGDSALYLCASSSRQGLNTEAFFGQGTRLTVV.

CDR3 region: CATRPGGQGNNSPLHF. The CDR3 nucleotides are TGTGCCACCAGGCCGGGCGGGCAGGGGAATAATTCACCCCTCCACTTT. The V and J genes are TRBV15 and TRBJ1-6; D possibly corresponds to TRBD1 (6 bases). Germline CDR1 is LNHNV and CDR2 is YYDKDF (reference sequence). The CDR3 extends over 16 amino acids. Trimming stripped 6 bases from V and 5 bases from J, with 17 bases between.

The chain is built from TRBV11-3 and TRBJ1-2; D ambiguous. Germline V CDR1 and CDR2: SGHNT, YENEEA. V shed 4 bases and J shed 4 bases, with 7 bases lying between them. The length of the CDR3 is 12 residues. CDR3 in DNA: TGTGCCAGCAGCTGGGCCTTCTATGGCTACACCTTC. Its translation: CASSWAFYGYTF.

The chain couples TRBV25-1 to TRBJ2-3; D remains ambiguous. V dropped 7 bases and J dropped 0 bases, with 14 bases sitting between them. The CDR3 has 15 residues. From germline, CDR1 is MGHDK and CDR2 SYGVNS. The CDR3 DNA reads TGTGCCAGCAATGATGCTCAGGAAAGCACAGATACGCAGTATTTT. Translated: CASNDAQESTDTQYF.

The CDR3 sequence is CASSVGGQNTEAFF. CDR3 sequence (DNA): TGTGCCAGCAGCGTAGGCGGGCAGAACACTGAAGCTTTCTTT. V gene TRBV9 combines with J gene TRBJ1-1; D is unresolved. The CDR3 extends over 14 amino acids. Germline V gives CDR1 SGDLS, CDR2 YYNGEE. Trimming removed 0 bases from V and 1 base from J, with 7 bases in between.

V is TRBV19 and J is TRBJ1-2; 10 positions match TRBD1. V shed 7 bases, J shed 5 bases, and the junction held 10 bases outside the gene matches. Germline V gene data show CDR1 as LNHDA and CDR2 as SQIVND (reference sequence). The CDR3 consists of 15 residues. The CDR3: CASTKGQGFSYGYTF. CDR3 in DNA: TGTGCCAGTACCAAGGGACAGGGGTTTTCTTATGGCTACACCTTC.

V gene TRBV5-6 combines with J gene TRBJ1-3, with D maybe TRBD1 (5 bases). Trimming pared 0 bases from V and 1 base from J, leaving 5 bases between. Germline-derived CDR1 and CDR2 are SGHDT and YYEEEE. This CDR3 comprises 14 residues. The CDR3 sequence: CASSLGQSGNTIYF. The CDR3 region has the DNA TGTGCCAGCAGCTTGGGACAGTCTGGAAACACCATATATTTT.

The chain uses TRBV4-1 and TRBJ1-2; TRBD1 agrees at 7 bases. Per the germline V gene, CDR1 is MGHRA and CDR2 is YSYEKL. With 5 bases clipped from V and 8 bases from J, the junction kept 8 bases outside the gene matches. This CDR3 is 13 amino acids long. In nucleotides, the CDR3 is TGCGCCAGCAGCGGAGAGGGGGCTCTAGGCTACACCTTC. As protein: CASSGEGALGYTF.

The chain uses TRBV11-2 and TRBJ1-2; unclear D gene. V lost 2 bases to trimming and J lost 3 bases, with 10 bases between them. This CDR3 region has 14 residues. Looked up from germline, CDR1 is SGHAT and CDR2 is FQNNGV. Here the CDR3 DNA reads TGTGCCAGCAGCTTAACGGCCGGGGACTATGGCTACACCTTC. It translates to CASSLTAGDYGYTF.

As DNA, the CDR3 is TGCGCCAGCAGCCAACCGACAGTCTCTGGGGCCAACGTCCTGACTTTC. This translates into CASSQPTVSGANVLTF. The J gene is TRBJ2-6, the V gene TRBV4-1, with D maybe TRBD1 (5 bases). CDR1 and CDR2 from the germline V gene are MGHRA and YSYEKL. The CDR3 has 16 amino acids. With 2 bases removed from V and 0 bases from J, the gap between germline ends came to 8 bases.

V usage is TRBV6-5 and J usage is TRBJ2-1; 10 bases agree with TRBD2. Germline CDR1 reads MNHEY; CDR2 reads SVGAGI. The length of the CDR3 is 14 residues. V gave up 5 bases and J gave up 10 bases; unmatched junction bases: 8. CDR3 sequence reads: CASSRSGGAGEQFF. Here the CDR3 DNA reads TGTGCCAGCAGTCGCAGCGGGGGGGCCGGAGAGCAGTTCTTC.

The chain links TRBV7-2 to TRBJ2-7; the D gene is possibly TRBD1 (5 bases). Trimming removed 5 bases from V and 6 bases from J, with 11 bases in between. The CDR3 totals 12 residues. Germline V gene data show CDR1 as SGHTA and CDR2 as FQGNSA. DNA for the CDR3: TGTGCCAGCAGCCTCAGGGTAGGCGAGCAGTACTTC. It yields the protein CASSLRVGEQYF.

V and J are TRBV5-1 and TRBJ1-3, with 7 bases fitting TRBD1. The CDR3 spans 16 residues. Germline values: CDR1 SGHRS, CDR2 YFSETQ. Trimming removed 0 bases from V and 1 base from J; junction bases left unmatched: 4. The CDR3: CASSLVPTGSGNTIYF. DNA for the CDR3: TGCGCCAGCAGCTTGGTACCGACAGGGTCTGGAAACACCATATATTTT.

The chain carries TRBV2 and TRBJ1-2; TRBD1 might be the D (5 bases). Per germline, CDR1 SNHLY and CDR2 FYNNEI. Trimming cost V 6 bases and J 0 bases, with 5 bases left between them. This CDR3 is built from 12 residues. Here the CDR3 reads CASRTANYGYTF. In DNA, the CDR3 is TGTGCCAGCAGGACAGCTAACTATGGCTACACCTTC.

The J gene is TRBJ1-3, the V gene TRBV4-2; the match to TRBD1 covers 8 bases. J was trimmed by 0 bases and V by 5 bases; bases with no gene match: 6. Germline V gene data show CDR1 as LGHNA and CDR2 as YNFKEQ. The CDR3 runs to 16 residues. CDR3 in amino acids: CASSADRGSSGNTIYF. The CDR3, as DNA: TGTGCCAGCAGCGCAGACAGGGGATCCTCTGGAAACACCATATATTTT.

This chain uses TRBV7-9 with TRBJ1-4, with D possibly TRBD1 on 5 matching bases. V was shortened by 5 bases and J by 3 bases, with 16 bases between the two germline ends. CDR1 is SEHNR and CDR2 is FQNEAQ in the germline V gene (reference sequence). This CDR3 comprises 16 residues. CDR3 coding DNA: TGTGCCAGCAGCCCCACGGGCGGGACTCCTAATGAAAAACTGTTTTTT. Its translation: CASSPTGGTPNEKLFF.

This chain links TRBV28 with TRBJ1-5; no clear D gene. This CDR3 contains 14 residues. Germline values: CDR1 MDHEN, CDR2 SYDVKM. Between the trimmed V and J ends, which lost 6 bases and 6 bases, there was a span of 15 bases. The CDR3 here is CASSRNWAGQPQHF. The CDR3 bases are TGTGCCAGCAGCCGAAATTGGGCGGGTCAGCCCCAGCATTTT.

The chain has TRBV18 and TRBJ2-7; 14 bases align to TRBD2. Germline V lookup: CDR1 KGHSH, CDR2 LQKENI. The CDR3 has 18 residues. The V segment lost 1 base and the J segment 0 bases; nucleotides outside the gene matches: 5. The CDR3 region has the DNA TGTGCCAGCTCACCACTTGGACTAGCGGGGGGTACCTCCTACGAGCAGTACTTC. This encodes CASSPLGLAGGTSYEQYF.

V usage is TRBV7-8 and J usage is TRBJ2-7; perhaps TRBD2 as D (7 bases). The CDR3 spans 14 residues. Germline V lookup: CDR1 SGHVS, CDR2 FQNEAQ. The V end lost 5 bases, the J end lost 2 bases, and 13 bases lay between the germline ends. Here the CDR3 reads CASSMGGGAYEQYF. The CDR3 DNA follows: TGTGCCAGCAGCATGGGCGGGGGCGCCTACGAGCAGTACTTC.

The chain has TRBV10-3 and TRBJ1-1; a weak D match, TRBD1 (5 bases). There are 15 residues in the CDR3. The ends were cut back, 1 base at V and 2 bases at J, with 11 bases in the middle. CDR1 ENHRY and CDR2 SYGVKD come from the germline V gene. CDR3 protein: CAISELTGENTEAFF. The CDR3 bases are TGTGCCATCAGTGAGTTAACAGGCGAAAACACTGAAGCTTTCTTT.

CDR3 loop: CASSPSGGDNEQFF. The CDR3 DNA reads TGCGCCAGCAGTCCTAGCGGGGGGGACAATGAGCAGTTCTTC. The V and J genes are TRBV4-3 and TRBJ2-1; 12 bases are shared with TRBD2. V was clipped by 6 bases and J by 5 bases; unmatched bases: 2. This CDR3 contains 14 residues. The V gene's germline CDR1 is LGHNA and CDR2 YSLEER.

The chain couples TRBV7-3 to TRBJ2-2; D is possibly TRBD1 (5 bases). The V end lost 4 bases, the J end lost 2 bases, and 14 bases lay between the germline ends. Germline CDR1 reads SGHTA; CDR2 reads FQGTGA. This CDR3 region has 16 residues. The CDR3 reads CASSSKRGVNTGELFF. CDR3 nucleotides: TGTGCCAGCAGCTCCAAAAGGGGTGTTAACACCGGGGAGCTGTTTTTT.

The chain joins TRBV7-6 to TRBJ2-2; D is perhaps TRBD1 (6 bases). Germline lookup yields CDR1 SGHVS and CDR2 FNYEAQ. The CDR3 is made up of 15 amino acids. V lost 0 bases and J 7 bases, leaving 12 bases between the germline ends. The CDR3 DNA sequence: TGTGCCAGCAGCTTAGCTTGGGGGCGCGGCGGGGAGCTGTTTTTT. Encoded protein: CASSLAWGRGGELFF.

The chain combines TRBV7-9 with TRBJ2-3; 13 bases line up with TRBD2. This CDR3 region has 14 residues. Germline V gene sequence: CDR1 SEHNR, CDR2 FQNEAQ (reference sequence). V lost 11 bases and J lost 2; bases outside the gene matches: 4. CDR3 protein: CACGLAGATDTQYF. CDR3 bases: TGTGCCTGTGGACTAGCGGGGGCCACAGATACGCAGTATTTT.

The V gene is TRBV19, the J gene TRBJ2-5, with TRBD2 matching 14 bases. The CDR3 has 16 residues. Per germline, CDR1 LNHDA and CDR2 SQIVND (reference sequence). The V and J ends lost 11 bases and 4 bases, in that order; junction bases with no gene match: 12. The CDR3 nucleotides are TGTGCCTCGAGAAGGACTAGCGGGGGGCAGGGAGAGACCCAGTACTTC. It specifies CASRRTSGGQGETQYF. Drawing the rest from reference TRBV19 and TRBJ2-5, the complete variable domain is DGGITQSPKYLFRKEGQNVTLSCEQNLNHDAMYWYRQDPGQGLRLIYYSQIVNDFQKGDIAEGYSVSREKKESFPLTVTSAQKNPTAFYLCASRRTSGGQGETQYFGPGTRLLVL.

The rearrangement uses TRBV4-3 and TRBJ2-7; TRBD1 agrees at 7 bases. This CDR3 region has 14 residues. The germline gives CDR1 LGHNA, CDR2 YSLEER. Losses at the gene ends were 0 bases for V and 4 bases for J; bases not matched to a gene: 3. The CDR3 DNA follows: TGCGCCAGCAGCCAAGATGAGGGACAGTACGAGCAGTACTTC. This translates into CASSQDEGQYEQYF.

This sequence joins TRBV9 and TRBJ2-7; TRBD1 might be the D (7 bases). Trimming removed 0 bases at V and 4 bases at J, with 14 bases between. This CDR3 spans 15 amino acids. Germline CDR1 is SGDLS and CDR2 is YYNGEE. The CDR3 region is CASSVAPGGTYEQYF. CDR3 coding DNA: TGTGCCAGCAGCGTAGCGCCAGGGGGGACTTACGAGCAGTACTTC.

V usage is TRBV5-1 and J usage is TRBJ2-3; 9 bases are a match to TRBD1. There are 15 residues in the CDR3. Germline V lookup: CDR1 SGHRS, CDR2 YFSETQ. V lost 4 bases, J lost 3 bases, and 6 bases stayed unmatched. CDR3 sequence (DNA): TGCGCCAGCAGCCAGGGACAGGGAGGGACAGATACGCAGTATTTT. This translates into CASSQGQGGTDTQYF.

V gene TRBV7-9 combines with J gene TRBJ2-7; TRBD1 matches at 7 bases. The V gene's germline CDR1 is SEHNR and CDR2 FQNEAQ (reference sequence). With V trimmed by 2 bases and J by 5 bases, 6 bases remained unmatched. This CDR3 has 14 amino acids. Written as DNA, the CDR3 is TGTGCCAGCAGCTTAACGGACAGGCCCCACGAGCAGTACTTC. Amino acid sequence: CASSLTDRPHEQYF. Variable domain in full (rest from reference TRBV7-9 and TRBJ2-7): DTGVSQNPRHKITKRGQNVTFRCDPISEHNRLYWYRQTLGQGPEFLTYFQNEAQLEKSRLLSDRFSAERPKGSFSTLEIQRTEQGDSAMYLCASSLTDRPHEQYFGPGTRLTVT.

The chain is built from TRBV4-2 and TRBJ1-2, with D hard to call. The CDR3 is 15 residues long. CDR1 is LGHNA, CDR2 YNFKEQ, per germline. The V end lost 3 bases, the J end lost 4 bases, and 15 bases lay between the germline ends. DNA of the CDR3: TGTGCCAGCAGCCACGGAGGAGTAACTACCTATGGCTACACCTTC. Amino acids: CASSHGGVTTYGYTF.

The chain joins TRBV9 to TRBJ2-5, with 8 nucleotides matching TRBD2. CDR1 SGDLS and CDR2 YYNGEE come from the germline V gene. The junction had 6 bases not matched to a gene; V was cut back by 0 bases and J by 5 bases. The CDR3 contains 15 residues. CDR3 sequence: CASSVAGGPLETQYF. As DNA, the CDR3 is TGTGCCAGCAGCGTAGCGGGGGGGCCATTGGAGACCCAGTACTTC.